The 23 T cell receptor beta chains below all came from one sample that was sequenced in a study of technical replicates of blood from several donors. Repertoires were generated with immunoSEQ multiplex PCR, while TCRdb's copy carries only in-frame clones and drops some. The sample carries 55,000 to 80,000 clones, around 93% recorded once. The source material was T cells isolated from PBMCs. The receptors come from a human donor in good health.

The chain recombines TRBV7-9 with TRBJ2-1, with D perhaps TRBD2 (5 bases). The CDR3 contains 12 residues. The germline gives CDR1 SEHNR, CDR2 FQNEAQ (reference sequence). Trimming took 5 bases from V and 14 from J, leaving 16 bases between them. This chain's CDR3 is CASSATGLDEFF. The CDR3 DNA sequence: TGTGCCAGCAGCGCTACCGGACTCGATGAGTTCTTC.

This sequence joins TRBV11-2 and TRBJ2-3; 12 nucleotides align to TRBD2. CDR3 size: 15 residues. Germline CDR1 is SGHAT and CDR2 is FQNNGV. Germline trimming cut 5 bases from V and 4 bases from J; bases unmatched to any gene: 4. For the CDR3, the DNA is TGTGCCAGCAGCATGGGACTAGCGGGCGCAGATACGCAGTATTTT. This sequence encodes CASSMGLAGADTQYF.

This clone was observed once. This chain connects TRBV5-4 to TRBJ1-3; no reliable D call. The V gene lost 5 bases and the J gene lost 4 bases, with 16 bases spanning the gap. CDR3 length equals 15 residues. Germline V gene sequence: CDR1 SGHNT, CDR2 YYREEE (reference sequence). The CDR3 DNA reads as TGTGCCAGCAGGCGCGCCGGTTCGGGAGGAAACACCATATATTTT. Its protein product is CASRRAGSGGNTIYF.

The CDR3 region has the DNA TGTGCCAGCAAGGGACTAGCGGTCGACCGGGAGCTGTTTTTT. Translation gives CASKGLAVDRELFF. The chain employs TRBV25-1 and TRBJ2-2; 11 nucleotides match TRBD2. The CDR3 contains 14 residues. V trimming: 7 bases; J trimming: 9 bases; junction bases outside the gene matches: 7. Per germline, CDR1 MGHDK and CDR2 SYGVNS.

The rearrangement links TRBV4-1 to TRBJ1-3; 7 positions match TRBD1. The germline gives CDR1 MGHRA, CDR2 YSYEKL. This CDR3 is built from 16 residues. The V gene end was trimmed by 1 base and the J gene end by 6 bases; junction bases not matched to a gene: 9. This chain's CDR3 is CASSQVVPGGANTIYF. The CDR3, as DNA: TGCGCCAGCAGCCAAGTGGTGCCAGGGGGTGCAAACACCATATATTTT.

The genes are TRBV7-3 and TRBJ1-6; a possible D gene is TRBD1 (5 bases). V lost 5 bases and J 11 bases, leaving 19 bases between the germline ends. CDR1 is SGHTA and CDR2 is FQGTGA in the germline V gene. The length of the CDR3 is 15 residues. The CDR3 sequence is CASSLAGGVGPPLHF. For the CDR3, the DNA is TGTGCCAGCAGCCTTGCGGGAGGGGTGGGTCCACCCCTCCACTTT.

The chain links TRBV4-2 to TRBJ1-2; possible D gene TRBD1, 5 bases. The germline V gene encodes CDR1 LGHNA and CDR2 YNFKEQ. V lost 1 base and J lost 5, with 14 bases in between. The CDR3 loop spans 15 amino acids. In DNA form, the CDR3 reads TGTGCCAGCAGCCAAGGTCTTCAGCGGGGGTATGGCTACACCTTC. The encoded protein is CASSQGLQRGYGYTF.

The genes are TRBV5-4 and TRBJ1-3; D might be TRBD1 (5 bases). The germline gives CDR1 SGHNT, CDR2 YYREEE (reference sequence). V lost 2 bases and J 0 bases, leaving 9 bases between the germline ends. The CDR3 is made up of 15 amino acids. CDR3 coding DNA: TGTGCCAGCAGCTTAGGGGCGAACTCTGGAAACACCATATATTTT. This gives the protein CASSLGANSGNTIYF.

The gene calls are TRBV28 and TRBJ1-2; TRBD1 matches 9 bases. The junction had 4 bases not matched to a gene; V was cut back by 7 bases and J by 1 base. The CDR3 spans 14 residues. Looked up from germline, CDR1 is MDHEN and CDR2 is SYDVKM. This CDR3 is CASTLGQGNYGYTF. The DNA for the CDR3 is TGTGCCAGCACCCTGGGACAGGGTAACTATGGCTACACCTTC.

The chain joins TRBV19 to TRBJ1-5; 9 positions match TRBD1. The CDR3 runs 12 residues. With V trimmed by 8 bases and J by 6 bases, 2 bases remained unmatched. Germline V gene lookup returns CDR1 LNHDA and CDR2 SQIVND (reference sequence). CDR3 sequence: CASEDRGQPQHF. DNA of the CDR3: TGTGCCAGTGAGGACAGGGGTCAGCCCCAGCATTTT.

The CDR3 DNA follows: TGCAGTGCGGCCGAAGAGACCCAGTACTTC. Encoded protein: CSAAEETQYF. J is TRBJ2-5 and V is TRBV20-1; no firm D call. The ends were cut back, 6 bases at V and 3 bases at J, with 5 bases in the middle. The CDR3 extends over 10 amino acids. Per the germline V gene, CDR1 is DFQATT and CDR2 is SNEGSKA (reference sequence).

The chain employs TRBV7-3 and TRBJ2-5, with a possible D match to TRBD2 (5 bases). This CDR3 contains 13 residues. Trimming left V 5 bases short and J 2 bases short, with 9 bases between. Germline V gene sequence: CDR1 SGHTA, CDR2 FQGTGA. This CDR3 is CASSVGSQETQYF. Written as DNA, the CDR3 is TGTGCCAGCAGCGTAGGGAGTCAAGAGACCCAGTACTTC. The full variable domain, completed using reference TRBV7-3 and TRBJ2-5, is GAGVSQTPSNKVTEKGKYVELRCDPISGHTALYWYRQSLGQGPEFLIYFQGTGAADDSGLPNDRFFAVRPEGSVSTLKIQRTERGDSAVYLCASSVGSQETQYFGPGTRLLVL.

The rearrangement links TRBV29-1 to TRBJ1-4; D possibly corresponds to TRBD1 (6 bases). CDR3 size: 15 residues. CDR1 and CDR2 (germline): SQVTM, ANQGSEA. Trimming took 4 bases from V and 2 from J, leaving 14 bases between them. DNA of the CDR3: TGCAGCGTTGTAATAGGGGGAATGACTAATGAAAAACTGTTTTTT. It translates to CSVVIGGMTNEKLFF. Full variable domain (missing parts from reference TRBV29-1 and TRBJ1-4): SAVISQKPSRDICQRGTSLTIQCQVDSQVTMMFWYRQQPGQSLTLIATANQGSEATYESGFVIDKFPISRPNLTFSTLTVSNMSPEDSSIYLCSVVIGGMTNEKLFFGSGTQLSVL.

The V call is TRBV15, the J call TRBJ1-5; possible D gene TRBD1, 5 bases. The V end lost 8 bases, the J end lost 6 bases, and 14 bases lay between the germline ends. In germline, CDR1 is LNHNV, CDR2 YYDKDF (reference sequence). The CDR3 has 13 amino acids. CDR3 protein: CATAAGGTQPQHF. The CDR3 coding sequence is TGTGCCACCGCTGCGGGGGGTACTCAGCCCCAGCATTTT.

The chain links TRBV5-1 to TRBJ2-5, with TRBD1 matching over 7 bases. The CDR3 runs 14 residues. V trimming: 0 bases; J trimming: 3 bases; junction bases outside the gene matches: 2. CDR1 SGHRS and CDR2 YFSETQ come from the germline V gene. CDR3 nucleotides: TGCGCCAGCAGCTTGGCACAGGGGAAAGAGACCCAGTACTTC. As protein: CASSLAQGKETQYF.

This clone has more than one count but fewer than ten. The gene calls are TRBV6-6 and TRBJ1-1, with D unclear. Deletions cut 2 bases from V and 0 bases from J, with 10 bases between. CDR1 MNHNY and CDR2 SVGAGI come from the germline V gene (reference sequence). The CDR3 is 15 residues long. CDR3 in amino acids: CASSYPRYMNTEAFF. CDR3 nucleotide sequence: TGTGCCAGCAGTTACCCCAGATACATGAACACTGAAGCTTTCTTT.

This sequence joins TRBV19 and TRBJ1-6, with D maybe TRBD1 (5 bases). CDR1 LNHDA and CDR2 SQIVND come from the germline V gene (reference sequence). V lost 0 bases and J 7 bases, leaving 10 bases between the germline ends. This CDR3 is built from 15 residues. The CDR3: CASSIDRVPNSPLHF. The CDR3 DNA is TGTGCCAGTAGTATAGACAGGGTCCCCAATTCACCCCTCCACTTT.

This clone was detected a few times. This chain joins TRBV7-9 and TRBJ1-2; 12 nucleotides align to TRBD1. This CDR3 is 14 amino acids long. Looked up from germline, CDR1 is SEHNR and CDR2 is FQNEAQ (reference sequence). V shed 5 bases, J shed 8 bases, and the junction held 6 bases outside the gene matches. CDR3 protein: CASSPGQGAFGYTF. Written as DNA, the CDR3 is TGTGCCAGCAGCCCGGGACAGGGGGCGTTCGGCTACACCTTC.

The chain has TRBV27 and TRBJ2-6; TRBD1 matches at 8 bases. The CDR3 extends over 17 amino acids. Germline V gene lookup returns CDR1 MNHEY and CDR2 SMNVEV (reference sequence). The J segment lost 0 bases and the V segment lost 5 bases, leaving 6 bases of the junction unmatched. The CDR3 is CASSLGQALSGANVLTF. The CDR3 region has the DNA TGTGCCAGCAGTCTGGGACAGGCTCTCTCTGGGGCCAACGTCCTGACTTTC.

This clone was counted only a few times. The CDR3, as DNA: TGTGCCAGCAGTGGAGGGACACTAGCGGGATATTATGGTGATGAGCAGTTCTTC. It yields the protein CASSGGTLAGYYGDEQFF. The V and J genes are TRBV6-1 and TRBJ2-1; 10 bases are shared with TRBD2. This CDR3 contains 18 residues. The V gene's germline CDR1 is MNHNS and CDR2 SASEGT. Trimming at V came to 4 bases and at J to 8 bases, leaving 17 bases not matched to a gene.

This chain's CDR3 is CASSERQGAHTEAFF. Here the CDR3 DNA reads TGTGCCAGCAGCGAAAGACAGGGGGCGCACACTGAAGCTTTCTTT. The J gene is TRBJ1-1, the V gene TRBV2; 10 positions match TRBD1. Germline V gene lookup returns CDR1 SNHLY and CDR2 FYNNEI. Unmatched junction bases numbered 7, after V lost 6 bases and J lost 3 bases. CDR3 length: 15 amino acids.

This sequence joins TRBV11-3 and TRBJ2-2; no definite D call. The CDR3 spans 17 residues. The V end lost 3 bases, the J end lost 5 bases, and 19 bases lay between the germline ends. Germline CDR1 is SGHNT and CDR2 is YENEEA. This chain's CDR3 is CASSFSVVQQRTGELFF. DNA for the CDR3: TGTGCCAGCAGCTTTTCAGTAGTCCAGCAGAGGACCGGGGAGCTGTTTTTT.

The DNA of the CDR3 is TGTGCCAGCAGTTTGGCGGGCGGCAATCAGCCCCAGCATTTT. Translated: CASSLAGGNQPQHF. The chain carries TRBV6-5 and TRBJ1-5; D uncertain. The CDR3 loop spans 14 amino acids. The germline CDR1 and CDR2 sequences are MNHEY and SVGAGI. The V end was cut by 4 bases, the J end by 2 bases, with 9 bases between.